This entry lists 17 T cell receptor beta chains sequenced from one sample in a study of spatial heterogeneity in lung cancer. TCRdb independently ran MiXCR on the 5' RACE reads; one entry per CDR3 protein. This table has about 36,000 distinct CDR3 sequences, over 6.5% appearing once. The time point was: blood at routine non-recurrence follow-up after resection. This sample comprised PBMCs, obtained at follow-up. Receptors originate from a male donor with early-stage non-small cell lung cancer.

This clonotype was detected many times. The V gene is TRBV20-1, the J gene TRBJ2-7, with 7 bases matching TRBD1. The ends lost 6 bases at V and 5 bases at J; junction bases unmatched: 4. CDR3 length: 11 amino acids. CDR1 is DFQATT and CDR2 is SNEGSKA in the germline V gene (reference sequence). The CDR3 loop reads CSAPTGHEQYF. The CDR3 coding sequence is TGCAGTGCACCGACAGGGCACGAGCAGTACTTC.

There are many counts of this clonotype. This chain uses TRBV19 with TRBJ2-7, with D unresolved. The V and J ends lost 0 bases and 3 bases respectively, with 9 bases between them. Germline lookup yields CDR1 LNHDA and CDR2 SQIVND (reference sequence). This CDR3 comprises 14 residues. The CDR3 loop reads CASSIDLTNYEQYF. The CDR3 region has the DNA TGTGCCAGTAGTATAGATCTCACCAACTACGAGCAGTACTTC.

At least ten counts were recorded for this clonotype. The chain has TRBV5-5 and TRBJ1-1; D possibly corresponds to TRBD1 (5 bases). CDR3 length equals 14 residues. Germline CDR1 is SGHKS and CDR2 is YYEKEE (reference sequence). The V gene lost 6 bases and the J gene lost 3 bases, with 15 bases spanning the gap. The chain's CDR3 is CASTLEGRYTEAFF. CDR3 DNA: TGTGCCAGCACTTTGGAGGGACGGTACACTGAAGCTTTCTTT. Full variable domain (rest looked up from reference TRBV5-5 and TRBJ1-1): DAGVTQSPTHLIKTRGQQVTLRCSPISGHKSVSWYQQVLGQGPQFIFQYYEKEERGRGNFPDRFSARQFPNYSSELNVNALLLGDSALYLCASTLEGRYTEAFFGQGTRLTVV.

As DNA, the CDR3 is TGTGCCAGTAGTATTATGGACGGAGGCCAGGAGCAGTTCTTC. Protein sequence: CASSIMDGGQEQFF. J is TRBJ2-1 and V is TRBV19; D may be TRBD2 (5 bases). The CDR3 has 14 amino acids. Trimming left V 3 bases short and J 10 bases short, with 16 bases between. Germline values: CDR1 LNHDA, CDR2 SQIVND (reference sequence).

This clonotype occurred many times. The chain couples TRBV2 to TRBJ2-7; 8 positions match TRBD1. The CDR3 is 12 amino acids. CDR1 is SNHLY and CDR2 is FYNNEI in the germline V gene. Losses at the gene ends were 8 bases for V and 6 bases for J; bases not matched to a gene: 6. CDR3 residues: CASRDRPLEQYF. The DNA for the CDR3 is TGTGCCAGCCGGGACAGGCCTCTCGAGCAGTACTTC. Together with reference TRBV2 and TRBJ2-7, the CDR3 gives the full variable domain: EPEVTQTPSHQVTQMGQEVILRCVPISNHLYFYWYRQILGQKVEFLVSFYNNEISEKSEIFDDQFSVERPDGSNFTLKIRSTKLEDSAMYFCASRDRPLEQYFGPGTRLTVT.

This clonotype was observed many times. The chain recombines TRBV27 with TRBJ1-6; unclear D gene. V was trimmed by 6 bases and J by 7 bases, leaving 10 bases between them. The CDR3 is made up of 13 amino acids. Germline lookup yields CDR1 MNHEY and CDR2 SMNVEV (reference sequence). CDR3 amino acids: CASSFDRNSPLHF. CDR3 nucleotides: TGTGCCAGCAGCTTTGACCGGAATTCACCCCTCCACTTT.

This clonotype has a count of ten or more. Sequence at one end of the junction differs from germline and may be a read error. This chain links TRBV7-7 with TRBJ2-7; possibly TRBD2 for D (5 bases). CDR3 length: 15 amino acids. Germline V gene data show CDR1 as SSHAT and CDR2 as FNYEAQ (reference sequence). Here the CDR3 reads CASSPGVSDFYEQYF. The CDR3 bases are TGTGCTAGCAGCCCCGGGGTTAGCGATTTTTACGAGCAGTACTTC. Looking up the rest from reference TRBV7-7 and TRBJ2-7 gives the full variable domain: GAGVSQSPRYKVTKRGQDVTLRCDPISSHATLYWYQQALGQGPEFLTYFNYEAQPDKSGLPSDRFSAERPEGSISTLTIQRTEQRDSAMYRCASSPGVSDFYEQYFGPGTRLTVT.

This clonotype was counted many times. The chain is built from TRBV7-3 and TRBJ2-3; 9 bases are shared with TRBD2. The trim removed 5 bases at V and 0 bases at J, leaving 3 bases unmatched. Germline CDR1 and CDR2: SGHTA and FQGTGA. The CDR3 length is 15 residues. CDR3: CASSLSGGSTDTQYF. DNA of the CDR3: TGTGCCAGCAGCCTGAGCGGGGGGAGCACAGATACGCAGTATTTT.

Comments on this clonotype: A much larger clone differs by one base, so this may be a read error. This chain uses TRBV7-6 with TRBJ1-5, with D unresolved. This CDR3 contains 13 residues. Germline lookup yields CDR1 SGHVS and CDR2 FNYEAQ. CDR3 in amino acids: CTSSPRANQPQHF. The CDR3 DNA follows: TGTACCAGCAGCCCGAGAGCAAATCAGCCCCAGCATTTT.

Here the CDR3 DNA reads TGTGCCAGCAGCCATAACCCTAGCGGGGGCCAGAACCAAGAGACCCAGTACTTC. It translates to CASSHNPSGGQNQETQYF. The rearrangement uses TRBV3-1 and TRBJ2-5; 10 bases fit TRBD2. The V and J ends lost 3 bases and 0 bases, in that order; junction bases with no gene match: 10. This CDR3 contains 18 residues. The V gene's germline CDR1 is LGHDT and CDR2 YNNKEL (reference sequence).

This clonotype was recorded a few times. The rearrangement links TRBV2 to TRBJ1-1, with 7 bases fitting TRBD1. Germline V gene sequence: CDR1 SNHLY, CDR2 FYNNEI. V shed 0 bases, J shed 0 bases, and the junction held 10 bases outside the gene matches. The CDR3 contains 18 residues. The CDR3 spells CASSEALETGKMNTEAFF. The CDR3, as DNA: TGTGCCAGCAGTGAAGCACTGGAGACAGGGAAGATGAACACTGAAGCTTTCTTT.

The sample holds many counts of this clonotype. This chain joins TRBV29-1 and TRBJ1-1; D perhaps matches TRBD1 (5 bases). Trimming shortened V by 5 bases and J by 0 bases, and 10 bases separated the two germline ends. CDR3 length equals 13 residues. Looked up from germline, CDR1 is SQVTM and CDR2 is ANQGSEA. The CDR3 reads CSVPGHMNTEAFF. The CDR3 DNA follows: TGCAGCGTTCCCGGACACATGAACACTGAAGCTTTCTTT.

In its sample, this clonotype was seen many times. The chain employs TRBV20-1 and TRBJ2-5; possibly TRBD1 for D (5 bases). The CDR3 contains 11 residues. The V gene's germline CDR1 is DFQATT and CDR2 SNEGSKA (reference sequence). V was shortened by 5 bases and J by 5 bases, with 9 bases between the two germline ends. As DNA, the CDR3 is TGCAGTGCTTCCCCAGGGGAGACCCAGTACTTC. Protein product: CSASPGETQYF.

This clonotype was found many times. The chain couples TRBV5-1 to TRBJ1-4; TRBD1 is a possible D gene (5 bases). Trimming took 4 bases from V and 8 from J, leaving 18 bases between them. The length of the CDR3 is 15 residues. Per the germline V gene, CDR1 is SGHRS and CDR2 is YFSETQ. The CDR3 nucleotides read TGCGCCAGCAGCCGTCGGCAGGGAGGAGGGGAAAAACTGTTTTTT. Amino acid sequence: CASSRRQGGGEKLFF.

This clonotype was observed at least ten times. This rearrangement joins TRBV3-1 to TRBJ1-3; no clear D. From germline, CDR1 is LGHDT and CDR2 YNNKEL (reference sequence). Trimming cost V 1 base and J 0 bases, with 7 bases left between them. CDR3 length: 15 residues. The CDR3 region is CASSQVSYSGNTIYF. CDR3 DNA: TGTGCCAGCAGCCAAGTGTCGTACTCTGGAAACACCATATATTTT. Using reference TRBV3-1 and TRBJ1-3 for the parts outside the CDR3, the full variable domain is DTAVSQTPKYLVTQMGNDKSIKCEQNLGHDTMYWYKQDSKKFLKIMFSYNNKELIINETVPNRFSPKSPDKAHLNLHINSLELGDSAVYFCASSQVSYSGNTIYFGEGSWLTVV.

This clonotype was observed at least ten times. The chain carries TRBV2 and TRBJ1-1; D is perhaps TRBD1 (5 bases). The ends were cut back, 8 bases at V and 2 bases at J, with 12 bases in the middle. Germline lookup yields CDR1 SNHLY and CDR2 FYNNEI. This CDR3 has 13 amino acids. The CDR3: CASPRQTNTEAFF. The CDR3 nucleotides read TGTGCCAGCCCGAGACAGACCAACACTGAAGCTTTCTTT.

The V gene is TRBV7-2, the J gene TRBJ2-5; 8 bases fit TRBD2. Germline V gene data show CDR1 as SGHTA and CDR2 as FQGNSA. With V trimmed by 2 bases and J by 5 bases, 13 bases remained unmatched. The CDR3 contains 17 residues. The CDR3 DNA reads TGTGCCAGCAGCTTAATGCTCGGCGGGAGGACACGGGAGACCCAGTACTTC. It specifies CASSLMLGGRTRETQYF.